This T cell receptor (beta chain) appears in the sequencing data of a study of regulatory T cells in long-lasting Graves disease. Trimming took 0 bases from V and 4 from J; bases not matched to a gene: 6. The germline V gene has CDR1 LNHNV and CDR2 YYDKDF (reference sequence). This CDR3 comprises 16 residues. This clonotype was seen ten or more times. Indicated time point: newly diagnosed GD, antithyroid drugs for less than 3 months. The TCR library was prepared using RNA isolated from PBMCs. Libraries of TCR beta came from iRepertoire HTBI primers plus Arm-PCR of CDR3 regions. TCRdb called the multiplex PCR reads again in MiXCR, with one record for every CDR3 protein. Altogether under 300,000 distinct CDR3 sequences are present, roughly 21% being singletons, with the ten largest covering roughly 14%.

The rearrangement links TRBV15 to TRBJ1-5; the match to TRBD1 covers 7 bases. This specimen was peripheral blood mononuclear cells (PBMCs), taken at new diagnosis, from a patient treated with antithyroid drugs. The receptor was derived from a female donor with Graves disease. CDR3 bases: TGTGCCACCAGCAGAGACGGCAGGGGGACTAATCAGCCCCAGCATTTT. Encoded protein: CATSRDGRGTNQPQHF.